The rows below give T cell receptor beta chains drawn from one sample of a study of blood T cell repertoires in COVID-19. The data were produced by immunoSEQ multiplex PCR, yet TCRdb's version contains in-frame clones alone and is incomplete. Here the sample spans approximately 32,000 clones, about 86% being singletons. The sequenced sample was peripheral blood. Every receptor here comes from a woman aged 70-85 years with active COVID-19. The CDR3 runs from the conserved cysteine through the conserved F or W. Fields, in order: D gene, J gene, clone size, V gene, CDR3 protein, CDR3 DNA. A D gene is named only where the DNA matches it firmly. Size is stated for part of the rows, as once, few or many counts, or as a class when the clone is expanded.

d_gene: -; j_gene: TRBJ2-2; abundance: -; v_gene: TRBV7-6; CDR3aa: CASTLGGLGTGELFF; CDR3nt: TGTGCCAGCACCCTGGGGGGGCTGGGCACCGGGGAGCTGTTTTTT
d_gene: TRBD1; j_gene: TRBJ2-1; abundance: -; v_gene: TRBV7-6; CDR3aa: CASSLRGSTGEYEQFF; CDR3nt: TGTGCCAGCAGCTTAAGGGGCTCGACAGGGGAGTATGAGCAGTTCTTC
d_gene: -; j_gene: TRBJ2-7; abundance: -; v_gene: TRBV11-3; CDR3aa: CASSLVWSYEQYF; CDR3nt: TGTGCCAGCAGCTTAGTCTGGAGTTACGAGCAGTACTTC
d_gene: -; j_gene: TRBJ2-1; abundance: once; v_gene: TRBV3-1/TRBV3-2; CDR3aa: CASSQVSGEQFF; CDR3nt: TGTGCCAGCAGCCAAGTCAGCGGGGAGCAGTTCTTC
d_gene: TRBD2; j_gene: TRBJ2-5; abundance: -; v_gene: TRBV6-6; CDR3aa: CASSPMGLDRETQYF; CDR3nt: TGTGCCAGCAGTCCGATGGGACTAGATCGTGAGACCCAGTACTTC
d_gene: -; j_gene: TRBJ2-7; abundance: -; v_gene: TRBV5-6; CDR3aa: CASSFGRGGEQYF; CDR3nt: TGTGCCAGCAGCTTCGGTAGGGGAGGCGAGCAGTACTTC
d_gene: -; j_gene: TRBJ2-5; abundance: once; v_gene: TRBV11-3; CDR3aa: CASSSGLYGETQYF; CDR3nt: TGTGCCAGCAGCTCGGGTCTTTACGGCGAGACCCAGTACTTC
d_gene: -; j_gene: TRBJ2-4; abundance: -; v_gene: TRBV7-2; CDR3aa: CASEGFWTPAKNIQYF; CDR3nt: TGTGCCAGCGAGGGTTTCTGGACTCCCGCCAAAAACATTCAGTACTTC
d_gene: -; j_gene: TRBJ2-2; abundance: -; v_gene: TRBV6-5; CDR3aa: CASSRRGELFF; CDR3nt: TGTGCCAGCAGTCGCAGGGGGGAGCTGTTTTTT
d_gene: TRBD2; j_gene: TRBJ2-1; abundance: -; v_gene: TRBV4-3; CDR3aa: CASSRALAGGYNEQFF; CDR3nt: TGCGCCAGCAGCCGGGCCCTAGCGGGGGGCTACAATGAGCAGTTCTTC
d_gene: TRBD1; j_gene: TRBJ2-7; abundance: -; v_gene: TRBV5-1; CDR3aa: CASSLDRGRVEQYF; CDR3nt: TGCGCCAGCAGCTTGGACAGGGGGCGCGTCGAGCAGTACTTC
d_gene: -; j_gene: TRBJ2-5; abundance: -; v_gene: TRBV11-3; CDR3aa: CASSQSSLAAQETQYF; CDR3nt: TGTGCCAGCAGCCAATCCTCCTTAGCGGCTCAAGAGACCCAGTACTTC
d_gene: -; j_gene: TRBJ2-6; abundance: few; v_gene: TRBV19; CDR3aa: CASSITGPGALSGANVLTF; CDR3nt: TGTGCCAGTAGTATAACTGGGCCAGGGGCGCTCTCTGGGGCCAACGTCCTGACTTTC
d_gene: TRBD1; j_gene: TRBJ1-4; abundance: -; v_gene: TRBV11-2; CDR3aa: CASSLGGTGGEKLFF; CDR3nt: TGTGCCAGCAGCTTAGGTGGGACAGGGGGCGAAAAACTGTTTTTT
d_gene: TRBD1; j_gene: TRBJ2-2; abundance: -; v_gene: TRBV9; CDR3aa: CASSVGTGGAGGELFF; CDR3nt: TGTGCCAGCAGCGTTGGGACAGGGGGCGCGGGCGGGGAGCTGTTTTTT
d_gene: TRBD2; j_gene: TRBJ2-7; abundance: -; v_gene: TRBV28; CDR3aa: CATRGGSLGGGHPYEQYF; CDR3nt: TGTGCCACGCGCGGGGGTAGTCTAGGCGGGGGGCACCCCTACGAGCAGTACTTC
d_gene: TRBD2; j_gene: TRBJ2-1; abundance: once; v_gene: TRBV24-1; CDR3aa: CATSDPKTSGGVYNEQFF; CDR3nt: TGTGCCACCAGTGATCCTAAGACTAGCGGGGGGGTGTACAATGAGCAGTTCTTC
d_gene: -; j_gene: TRBJ2-3; abundance: -; v_gene: TRBV9; CDR3aa: CASSSRTRPGDTQYF; CDR3nt: TGTGCCAGCAGCTCTCGGACACGACCCGGGGATACGCAGTATTTT
d_gene: -; j_gene: TRBJ2-7; abundance: -; v_gene: TRBV28; CDR3aa: CASSLSEQYF; CDR3nt: TGTGCCAGCAGTCTCAGCGAGCAGTACTTC
d_gene: -; j_gene: TRBJ2-6; abundance: -; v_gene: TRBV11-3; CDR3aa: CASTIFGANVLTF; CDR3nt: TGTGCCAGCACTATATTTGGGGCCAACGTCCTGACTTTC
d_gene: -; j_gene: TRBJ1-4; abundance: few; v_gene: TRBV6-5; CDR3aa: CASSYRGSDEKLFF; CDR3nt: TGTGCCAGCAGTTACAGGGGGTCGGATGAAAAACTGTTTTTT
d_gene: -; j_gene: TRBJ1-5; abundance: -; v_gene: TRBV11-2; CDR3aa: CASSLVLDQPQHF; CDR3nt: TGTGCCAGCAGCTTAGTCTTAGATCAGCCCCAGCATTTT
d_gene: -; j_gene: TRBJ2-1; abundance: -; v_gene: TRBV21-1; CDR3aa: CASRERGAYNEQFF; CDR3nt: TGTGCCAGCAGGGAGCGGGGGGCCTACAATGAGCAGTTCTTC
d_gene: TRBD1; j_gene: TRBJ1-6; abundance: few; v_gene: TRBV6-2/TRBV6-3; CDR3aa: CASSDRGWVSPLHF; CDR3nt: TGTGCCAGCAGCGACAGGGGATGGGTATCACCCCTCCACTTT
d_gene: TRBD1; j_gene: TRBJ1-4; abundance: -; v_gene: TRBV6-6; CDR3aa: CASTWDRNEKLFF; CDR3nt: TGTGCCAGCACCTGGGACAGGAATGAAAAACTGTTTTTT
d_gene: TRBD2; j_gene: TRBJ2-5; abundance: -; v_gene: TRBV5-1; CDR3aa: CASSPQTRGTSGGAQETQYF; CDR3nt: TGCGCCAGCAGCCCACAGACTAGAGGGACTAGCGGGGGAGCACAAGAGACCCAGTACTTC
d_gene: TRBD2; j_gene: TRBJ2-3; abundance: few; v_gene: TRBV4-3; CDR3aa: CASSQEGRGGTDTQYF; CDR3nt: TGCGCCAGCAGCCAAGAAGGGCGGGGGGGCACAGATACGCAGTATTTT
d_gene: TRBD2; j_gene: TRBJ2-5; abundance: -; v_gene: TRBV7-9; CDR3aa: CASIPPTSGAQETQYF; CDR3nt: TGTGCCAGCATCCCTCCGACTAGCGGGGCCCAAGAGACCCAGTACTTC
d_gene: TRBD2; j_gene: TRBJ2-7; abundance: -; v_gene: TRBV19; CDR3aa: CASSGASGVEQYF; CDR3nt: TGTGCCAGTAGCGGGGCTAGCGGGGTCGAGCAGTACTTC
d_gene: TRBD2; j_gene: TRBJ2-7; abundance: -; v_gene: TRBV4-1; CDR3aa: CASSQDHAGGREQYF; CDR3nt: TGCGCCAGCAGCCAAGACCACGCGGGGGGGCGCGAGCAGTACTTC
d_gene: TRBD1; j_gene: TRBJ2-2; abundance: once; v_gene: TRBV10-3; CDR3aa: CAISEPTGEAGELFF; CDR3nt: TGTGCCATCAGTGAGCCGACAGGGGAGGCCGGGGAGCTGTTTTTT
d_gene: -; j_gene: TRBJ2-1; abundance: -; v_gene: TRBV6-4; CDR3aa: CASSVIAGTAMDEQFF; CDR3nt: TGTGCCAGCAGTGTCATAGCGGGGACAGCTATGGATGAGCAGTTCTTC
d_gene: -; j_gene: TRBJ2-2; abundance: once; v_gene: TRBV18; CDR3aa: CASSPTPVNTGELFF; CDR3nt: TGTGCCAGCTCACCTACTCCGGTGAACACCGGGGAGCTGTTTTTT
d_gene: -; j_gene: TRBJ1-1; abundance: -; v_gene: TRBV7-9; CDR3aa: CASSLDNSRAFF; CDR3nt: TGTGCCAGCAGCTTAGACAACAGCAGGGCTTTCTTT
d_gene: TRBD2; j_gene: TRBJ2-7; abundance: once; v_gene: TRBV27; CDR3aa: CASSPVAGSSYEQYF; CDR3nt: TGTGCCAGCAGTCCCGTAGCGGGGAGCTCCTACGAGCAGTACTTC
d_gene: -; j_gene: TRBJ1-1; abundance: -; v_gene: TRBV11-3; CDR3aa: CASSKGQNTEAFF; CDR3nt: TGTGCCAGCAGCAAAGGACAGAACACTGAAGCTTTCTTT
d_gene: -; j_gene: TRBJ1-2; abundance: once; v_gene: TRBV6-6; CDR3aa: CASSYMGGGYGYTF; CDR3nt: TGTGCCAGCAGTTATATGGGGGGGGGCTATGGCTACACCTTC
d_gene: -; j_gene: TRBJ1-1; abundance: -; v_gene: TRBV2; CDR3aa: CASSVEQGGGTEAFF; CDR3nt: TGTGCCAGCAGTGTAGAACAGGGAGGGGGGACTGAAGCTTTCTTT
d_gene: TRBD1; j_gene: TRBJ2-1; abundance: once; v_gene: TRBV7-2; CDR3aa: CASSFSGTGVHNEQFF; CDR3nt: TGTGCCAGCAGCTTTTCCGGGACAGGGGTCCACAATGAGCAGTTCTTC
d_gene: -; j_gene: TRBJ2-3; abundance: -; v_gene: TRBV5-4; CDR3aa: CASSWRGLQYF; CDR3nt: TGTGCCAGCAGCTGGAGAGGCCTGCAGTATTTT
d_gene: -; j_gene: TRBJ1-1; abundance: -; v_gene: TRBV11-3; CDR3aa: CASSLAWNTEAFF; CDR3nt: TGTGCCAGCAGCTTAGCCTGGAACACTGAAGCTTTCTTT
d_gene: TRBD1; j_gene: TRBJ2-1; abundance: -; v_gene: TRBV28; CDR3aa: CASSAGQGPTMRQFF; CDR3nt: TGTGCCAGCAGCGCGGGACAGGGACCCACAATGAGGCAGTTCTTC
d_gene: -; j_gene: TRBJ2-3; abundance: few; v_gene: TRBV3-1/TRBV3-2; CDR3aa: CATTDSTDTQYF; CDR3nt: TGTGCCACCACGGACAGTACAGATACGCAGTATTTT
d_gene: TRBD1; j_gene: TRBJ1-1; abundance: -; v_gene: TRBV19; CDR3aa: CASSVTGGTEAFF; CDR3nt: TGTGCCAGTAGTGTCACAGGGGGAACTGAAGCTTTCTTT
d_gene: TRBD1; j_gene: TRBJ2-5; abundance: -; v_gene: TRBV5-1; CDR3aa: CASSLGTGFQETQYF; CDR3nt: TGCGCCAGCAGCTTGGGGACAGGGTTCCAAGAGACCCAGTACTTC
d_gene: TRBD2; j_gene: TRBJ2-5; abundance: few; v_gene: TRBV29-1; CDR3aa: CSVVWRASGVQETQYF; CDR3nt: TGCAGCGTTGTATGGAGGGCGAGCGGGGTCCAAGAGACCCAGTACTTC
d_gene: -; j_gene: TRBJ1-2; abundance: -; v_gene: TRBV7-2; CDR3aa: CASSLGGQGYGYTF; CDR3nt: TGTGCCAGCAGCTTGGGGGGGCAGGGCTATGGCTACACCTTC
d_gene: -; j_gene: TRBJ2-7; abundance: -; v_gene: TRBV28; CDR3aa: CASSFSFSYEQYF; CDR3nt: TGTGCCAGCAGTTTTTCCTTCTCCTACGAGCAGTACTTC
d_gene: TRBD1; j_gene: TRBJ2-1; abundance: -; v_gene: TRBV19; CDR3aa: CASSARGRNEQFF; CDR3nt: TGTGCCAGTAGTGCCAGGGGGCGCAATGAGCAGTTCTTC
d_gene: TRBD1; j_gene: TRBJ1-1; abundance: -; v_gene: TRBV5-1; CDR3aa: CASSLEGGRGDTEAFF; CDR3nt: TGCGCCAGCAGCTTGGAAGGGGGCAGGGGGGACACTGAAGCTTTCTTT
d_gene: TRBD1; j_gene: TRBJ1-2; abundance: -; v_gene: TRBV7-2; CDR3aa: CASSLRDRVGANYGYTF; CDR3nt: TGTGCCAGCAGCCTCCGGGACAGGGTCGGAGCTAACTATGGCTACACCTTC
d_gene: TRBD2; j_gene: TRBJ2-5; abundance: -; v_gene: TRBV3-1/TRBV3-2; CDR3aa: CASSSPGTSGWAEETQYF; CDR3nt: TGTGCCAGCAGCTCACCCGGGACTAGCGGGTGGGCGGAAGAGACCCAGTACTTC
d_gene: -; j_gene: TRBJ1-2; abundance: once; v_gene: TRBV28; CDR3aa: CASRTGQRNYGYTF; CDR3nt: TGTGCCAGCAGGACCGGACAGAGGAACTATGGCTACACCTTC
d_gene: -; j_gene: TRBJ1-3; abundance: -; v_gene: TRBV27; CDR3aa: CASSDYEGNTIYF; CDR3nt: TGTGCCAGCAGTGACTATGAAGGAAACACCATATATTTT
d_gene: TRBD2; j_gene: TRBJ2-5; abundance: -; v_gene: TRBV7-3; CDR3aa: CASSLMGGQETQYF; CDR3nt: TGTGCCAGCAGCTTAATGGGGGGGCAAGAGACCCAGTACTTC
d_gene: TRBD1; j_gene: TRBJ2-5; abundance: -; v_gene: TRBV11-2; CDR3aa: CASSLGTGPKETQYF; CDR3nt: TGTGCCAGCAGCTTAGGGACAGGCCCTAAAGAGACCCAGTACTTC
d_gene: -; j_gene: TRBJ2-5; abundance: -; v_gene: TRBV10-3; CDR3aa: CAISETVLRTQYF; CDR3nt: TGTGCCATCAGTGAAACGGTCCTAAGAACCCAGTACTTC
d_gene: -; j_gene: TRBJ2-3; abundance: -; v_gene: TRBV28; CDR3aa: CASSPNRGGDTQYF; CDR3nt: TGTGCCAGCAGTCCCAACAGGGGAGGAGATACGCAGTATTTT
d_gene: -; j_gene: TRBJ1-2; abundance: -; v_gene: TRBV28; CDR3aa: CASSYSRGNGYTF; CDR3nt: TGTGCCAGCAGTTATAGCAGGGGAAATGGCTACACCTTC
d_gene: TRBD1; j_gene: TRBJ1-6; abundance: -; v_gene: TRBV2; CDR3aa: CASSQAAGGPTSNSPLHF; CDR3nt: TGTGCCAGCAGCCAGGCGGCAGGGGGCCCTACAAGTAATTCACCCCTCCACTTT